A single sample gave rise to the 15 T cell receptor beta chains below, sequenced in a study of blood T cells in healthy people across ages. For the second PCR, which ran for about 6 to 11 cycles, a sample-barcoded 5' primer and a J-beta primer mix were used. TCRdb reprocessed the 5' RACE reads via MiXCR and lists one record per CDR3 protein. The sample lists hundreds of thousands of distinct CDR3 sequences; more than 50% were seen once. Sequenced material: blood. These receptors were obtained from a man aged 40-49 years in good health.

This rearrangement joins TRBV10-3 to TRBJ2-4; no clear D gene. Matching the DNA end better, TRBJ2-7 makes the J call doubtful. Germline V gene data show CDR1 as ENHRY and CDR2 as SYGVKD. The CDR3 runs to 18 residues. CDR3 loop: CAISGQTRSAVREYEQYF. Written as DNA, the CDR3 is TGTGCCATCAGTGGTCAGACGAGATCCGCCGTTCGTGAGTACGAGCAGTACTTC.

The chain has TRBV25-1 and TRBJ1-2; tentative D call: TRBD1 (5 bases). V lost 1 base and J 4 bases, leaving 13 bases between the germline ends. The germline CDR1 and CDR2 sequences are MGHDK and SYGVNS. There are 15 residues in the CDR3. This CDR3 is CASSEWAGKIYGYTF. In DNA form, the CDR3 reads TGTGCCAGCAGTGAATGGGCAGGGAAGATCTATGGCTACACCTTC.

The V and J genes are TRBV12-3 or TRBV12-4 and TRBJ2-7; TRBD1 might be the D (5 bases). The length of the CDR3 is 13 residues. V lost 3 bases, J lost 7 bases, and 13 bases lay in between. The CDR3 DNA reads TGTGCCAGCAGTTTGGGCAGGGTGGGGGAGCAGTACTTC. It encodes CASSLGRVGEQYF.

The chain is built from TRBV5-1 and TRBJ2-2; D gene uncertain. Looked up from germline, CDR1 is SGHRS and CDR2 is YFSETQ. This CDR3 contains 16 residues. The V end was cut by 0 bases, the J end by 2 bases, with 11 bases between. DNA of the CDR3: TGCGCCAGCAGCTTGGATGTGGGTTCCAACACCGGGGAGCTGTTTTTT. This gives the protein CASSLDVGSNTGELFF.

J is TRBJ2-2 and V is TRBV7-8; D perhaps matches TRBD1 (5 bases). Germline CDR1 and CDR2: SGHVS and FQNEAQ. V was pared by 1 base and J by 8 bases, with 17 bases between. CDR3 size: 16 residues. The CDR3, as DNA: TGTGCCAGCAGCTTAGTTGGATTCAGGGTTTTAGGGGAGCTGTTTTTT. Protein product: CASSLVGFRVLGELFF.

This clonotype was detected only a few times. The chain links TRBV29-1 to TRBJ2-3; 7 bases agree with TRBD1. CDR3 length: 13 amino acids. The germline V gene has CDR1 SQVTM and CDR2 ANQGSEA. The CDR3 loop is CSSGTVLTDTQYF. The CDR3 DNA sequence: TGCAGTTCCGGGACAGTTCTCACAGATACGCAGTATTTT.

A few counts support this clonotype. J is TRBJ2-7 and V is TRBV3-1, with 7 positions matching TRBD1. With 3 bases clipped from V and 2 bases from J, the junction kept 7 bases outside the gene matches. Germline lookup yields CDR1 LGHDT and CDR2 YNNKEL (reference sequence). The CDR3 sequence is 15 residues long. CDR3 nucleotides: TGTGCCAGCAGCCATGGCGCCCAGGGGGCCTACGAGCAGTACTTC. Its translation: CASSHGAQGAYEQYF.

J is TRBJ2-5 and V is TRBV6-5, with a possible D match to TRBD1 (5 bases). The CDR3 spans 15 residues. CDR1 MNHEY and CDR2 SVGAGI come from the germline V gene. V was trimmed by 0 bases and J by 1 base, leaving 9 bases between them. CDR3 in amino acids: CASSYSKGVQETQYF. The DNA for the CDR3 is TGTGCCAGCAGTTACTCGAAAGGGGTCCAAGAGACCCAGTACTTC.

This clonotype was detected only a few times. This chain connects TRBV7-2 to TRBJ1-2; no definite D call. This CDR3 has 14 residues. In germline, CDR1 is SGHTA, CDR2 FQGNSA. The ends were cut back, 5 bases at V and 4 bases at J, with 14 bases in the middle. CDR3 sequence reads: CASSPDPRGYGYTF. The DNA for the CDR3 is TGTGCCAGCAGCCCAGATCCCCGGGGCTATGGCTACACCTTC.

The chain employs TRBV7-3 and TRBJ2-5; 8 positions match TRBD2. V gave up 5 bases and J gave up 11 bases; unmatched junction bases: 16. The CDR3 is 15 amino acids. Germline V lookup: CDR1 SGHTA, CDR2 FQGTGA. The DNA for the CDR3 is TGTGCCAGCAGCCACCAAGGTCCGGGAGGGGGAGAGCAGTACTTC. Translation gives CASSHQGPGGGEQYF. Supplemented by reference TRBV7-3 and TRBJ2-5, the full variable domain reads GAGVSQTPSNKVTEKGKYVELRCDPISGHTALYWYRQSLGQGPEFLIYFQGTGAADDSGLPNDRFFAVRPEGSVSTLKIQRTERGDSAVYLCASSHQGPGGGEQYFGPGTRLLVL.

This chain connects TRBV20-1 to TRBJ1-2; TRBD1 is a possible D gene (5 bases). This CDR3 has 13 residues. V lost 5 bases and J 8 bases, leaving 18 bases between the germline ends. The germline V gene has CDR1 DFQATT and CDR2 SNEGSKA (reference sequence). CDR3: CSAQSGVKSGYTF. DNA of the CDR3: TGCAGTGCTCAATCGGGGGTAAAGAGCGGCTACACCTTC.

Only a few counts were recorded for this clonotype. This rearrangement joins TRBV6-4 to TRBJ1-2; D ambiguous. This CDR3 has 15 residues. Germline CDR1 MRHNA, CDR2 SNTAGT. Trimming left V 6 bases short and J 1 base short, with 15 bases between. The CDR3 nucleotides read TGTGCCAGCAGGTCATATCCTACTCATAACTATGGCTACACCTTC. Residues: CASRSYPTHNYGYTF.

This clonotype was seen repeatedly, ten times or more. One end of the junction is discordant with germline, which a read error may explain. The CDR3 DNA sequence: TGCGCCAGCACCTTGGACAGGAGAGAGACCCAGTACTTC. This translates into CASTLDRRETQYF. The rearrangement uses TRBV5-1 and TRBJ2-5, with 7 bases fitting TRBD1. Per germline, CDR1 SGHRS and CDR2 YFSETQ. The CDR3 is 13 amino acids.

This clonotype occurred once. The chain combines TRBV7-9 with TRBJ2-2; 8 positions agree with TRBD1. Trimming took 9 bases from V and 7 from J; bases not matched to a gene: 4. Germline V gene lookup returns CDR1 SEHNR and CDR2 FQNEAQ (reference sequence). There are 12 residues in the CDR3. Here the CDR3 DNA reads TGTGCCAGGGACAGGGACATCGGGGAGCTGTTTTTT. This translates into CARDRDIGELFF.

Only a few counts were recorded for this clonotype. The rearrangement uses TRBV29-1 and TRBJ1-5; D possibly corresponds to TRBD1 (5 bases). The germline V and J ends were trimmed by 5 bases and 4 bases, with 12 bases remaining between them. Per the germline V gene, CDR1 is SQVTM and CDR2 is ANQGSEA. The CDR3 is 13 amino acids. DNA of the CDR3: TGCAGCGTTTCGCGGGGACTGAATCAGCCCCAGCATTTT. Its translation: CSVSRGLNQPQHF. Full variable domain (remainder filled in from reference TRBV29-1 and TRBJ1-5): SAVISQKPSRDICQRGTSLTIQCQVDSQVTMMFWYRQQPGQSLTLIATANQGSEATYESGFVIDKFPISRPNLTFSTLTVSNMSPEDSSIYLCSVSRGLNQPQHFGDGTRLSIL.